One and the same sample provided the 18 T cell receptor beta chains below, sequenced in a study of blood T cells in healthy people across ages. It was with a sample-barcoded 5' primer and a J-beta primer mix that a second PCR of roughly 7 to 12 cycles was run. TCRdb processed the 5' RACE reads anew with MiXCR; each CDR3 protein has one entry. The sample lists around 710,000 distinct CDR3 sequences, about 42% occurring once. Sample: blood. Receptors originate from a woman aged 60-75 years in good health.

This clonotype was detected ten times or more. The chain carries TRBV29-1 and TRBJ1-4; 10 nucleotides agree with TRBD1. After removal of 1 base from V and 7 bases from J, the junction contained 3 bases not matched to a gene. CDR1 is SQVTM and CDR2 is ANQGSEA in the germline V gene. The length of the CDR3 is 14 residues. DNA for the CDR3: TGCAGCGTTGAAGTAGGGGACAGGGGTGAAAAACTGTTTTTT. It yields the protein CSVEVGDRGEKLFF.

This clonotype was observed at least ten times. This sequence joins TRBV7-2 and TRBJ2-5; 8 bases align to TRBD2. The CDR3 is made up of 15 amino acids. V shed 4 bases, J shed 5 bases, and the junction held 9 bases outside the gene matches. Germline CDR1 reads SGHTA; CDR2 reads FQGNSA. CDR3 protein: CASSSRAGARETQYF. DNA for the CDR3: TGTGCCAGCAGCTCCCGAGCGGGAGCCCGGGAGACCCAGTACTTC.

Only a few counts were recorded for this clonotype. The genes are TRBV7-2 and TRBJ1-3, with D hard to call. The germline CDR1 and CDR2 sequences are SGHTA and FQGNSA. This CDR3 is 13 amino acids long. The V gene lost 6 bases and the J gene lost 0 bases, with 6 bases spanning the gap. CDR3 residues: CASSQSSGNTIYF. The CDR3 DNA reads TGTGCCAGCAGTCAGAGCTCTGGAAACACCATATATTTT.

The CDR3 DNA reads TGCAGTGCTACTACAGGAAGCTCTGGGGCCAACGTCCTGACTTTC. It yields the protein CSATTGSSGANVLTF. The chain couples TRBV20-1 to TRBJ2-6; D might be TRBD1 (5 bases). V dropped 4 bases and J dropped 0 bases, with 10 bases sitting between them. Germline V CDR1 and CDR2: DFQATT, SNEGSKA (reference sequence). CDR3 size: 15 residues.

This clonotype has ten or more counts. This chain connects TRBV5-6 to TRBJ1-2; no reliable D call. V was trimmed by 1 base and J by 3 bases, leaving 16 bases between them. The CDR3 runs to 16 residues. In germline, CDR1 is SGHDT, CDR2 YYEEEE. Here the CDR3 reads CASSLNIRLEDYGYTF. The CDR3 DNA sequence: TGTGCCAGCAGCTTGAATATCCGTTTGGAGGACTATGGCTACACCTTC.

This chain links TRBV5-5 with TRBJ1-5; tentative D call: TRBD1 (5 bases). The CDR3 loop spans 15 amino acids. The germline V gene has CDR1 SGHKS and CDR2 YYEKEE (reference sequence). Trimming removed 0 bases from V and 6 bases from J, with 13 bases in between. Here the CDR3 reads CASSLGGVGAQPQHF. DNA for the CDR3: TGTGCCAGCAGCTTGGGTGGAGTTGGGGCTCAGCCCCAGCATTTT.

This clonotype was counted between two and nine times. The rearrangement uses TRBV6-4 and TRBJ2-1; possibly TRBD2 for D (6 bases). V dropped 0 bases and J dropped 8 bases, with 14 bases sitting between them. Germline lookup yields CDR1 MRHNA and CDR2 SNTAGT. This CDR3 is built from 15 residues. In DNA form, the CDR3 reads TGTGCCAGCAGTGACTCTAGCGAAGCGGGCGATGAGCAGTTCTTC. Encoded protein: CASSDSSEAGDEQFF.

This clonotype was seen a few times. CDR3: CASSLNREQFF. CDR3 coding DNA: TGTGCCAGCAGCTTGAACAGGGAACAGTTCTTC. V is TRBV5-6 and J is TRBJ2-1, with D possibly TRBD1 on 6 matching bases. This CDR3 comprises 11 residues. The V end was cut by 1 base, the J end by 13 bases, with 9 bases between. From germline, CDR1 is SGHDT and CDR2 YYEEEE.

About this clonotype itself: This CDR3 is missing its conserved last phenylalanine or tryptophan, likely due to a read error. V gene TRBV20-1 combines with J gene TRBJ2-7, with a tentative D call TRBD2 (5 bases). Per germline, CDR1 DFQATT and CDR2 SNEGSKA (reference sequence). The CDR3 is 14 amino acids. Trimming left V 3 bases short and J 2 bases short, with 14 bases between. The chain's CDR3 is CSARAGLLTYEQYL. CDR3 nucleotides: TGCAGTGCTAGGGCCGGACTCCTTACCTACGAGCAGTACTTA.

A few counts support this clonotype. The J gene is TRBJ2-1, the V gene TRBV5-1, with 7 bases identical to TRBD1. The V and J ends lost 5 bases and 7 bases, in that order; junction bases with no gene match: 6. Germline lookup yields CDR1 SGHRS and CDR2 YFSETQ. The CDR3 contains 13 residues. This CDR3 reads CASRGTVDNEQFF. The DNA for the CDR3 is TGCGCCAGCAGGGGGACAGTGGATAATGAGCAGTTCTTC.

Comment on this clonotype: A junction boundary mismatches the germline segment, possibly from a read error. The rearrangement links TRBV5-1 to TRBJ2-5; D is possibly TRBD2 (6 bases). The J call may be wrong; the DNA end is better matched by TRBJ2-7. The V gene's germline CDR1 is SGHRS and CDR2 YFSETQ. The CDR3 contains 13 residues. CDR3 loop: CVSSARENYEQYF. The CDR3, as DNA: TGCGTCAGCAGCGCACGGGAGAACTACGAGCAGTACTTC.

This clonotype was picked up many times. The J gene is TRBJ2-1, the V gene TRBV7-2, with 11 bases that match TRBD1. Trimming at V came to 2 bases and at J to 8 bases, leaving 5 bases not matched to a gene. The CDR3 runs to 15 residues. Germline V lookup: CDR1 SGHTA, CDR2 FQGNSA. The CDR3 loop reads CASSLWTGGVDEQFF. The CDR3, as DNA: TGTGCCAGCAGCTTATGGACAGGGGGCGTGGATGAGCAGTTCTTC.

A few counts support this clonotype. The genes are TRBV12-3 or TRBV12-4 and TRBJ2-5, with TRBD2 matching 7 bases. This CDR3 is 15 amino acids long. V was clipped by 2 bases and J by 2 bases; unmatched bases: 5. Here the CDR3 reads CASSLPMGGQETQYF. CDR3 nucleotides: TGTGCCAGCAGTTTACCCATGGGGGGGCAAGAGACCCAGTACTTC.

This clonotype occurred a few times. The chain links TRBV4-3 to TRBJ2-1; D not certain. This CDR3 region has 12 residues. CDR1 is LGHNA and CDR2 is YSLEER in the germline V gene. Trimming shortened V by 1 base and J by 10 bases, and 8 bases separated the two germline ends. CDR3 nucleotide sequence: TGCGCCAGCAGCCAAGGTTACAGCGAGCAGTTCTTC. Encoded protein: CASSQGYSEQFF.

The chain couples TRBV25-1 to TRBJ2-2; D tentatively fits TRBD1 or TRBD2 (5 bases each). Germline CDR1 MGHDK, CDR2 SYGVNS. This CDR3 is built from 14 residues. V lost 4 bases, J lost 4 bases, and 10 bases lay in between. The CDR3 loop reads CASSVVGGTGELFF. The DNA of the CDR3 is TGTGCCAGCAGTGTTGTTGGGGGCACCGGGGAGCTGTTTTTT.

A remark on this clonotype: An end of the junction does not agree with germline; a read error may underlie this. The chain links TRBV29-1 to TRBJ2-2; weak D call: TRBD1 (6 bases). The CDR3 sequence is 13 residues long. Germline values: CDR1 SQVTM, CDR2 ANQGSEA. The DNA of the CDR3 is TGCGGCGTTGGTGGACAGCACACCGGGGAGCTGTTTTTT. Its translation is CGVGGQHTGELFF.

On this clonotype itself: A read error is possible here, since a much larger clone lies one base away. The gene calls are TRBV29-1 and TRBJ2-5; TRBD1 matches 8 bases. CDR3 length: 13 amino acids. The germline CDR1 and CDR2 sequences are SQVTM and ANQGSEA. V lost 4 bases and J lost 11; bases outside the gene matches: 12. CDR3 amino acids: CSVAGQVDNEQYF. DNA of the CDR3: TGCAGCGTTGCGGGACAGGTTGATAATGAGCAGTACTTC.

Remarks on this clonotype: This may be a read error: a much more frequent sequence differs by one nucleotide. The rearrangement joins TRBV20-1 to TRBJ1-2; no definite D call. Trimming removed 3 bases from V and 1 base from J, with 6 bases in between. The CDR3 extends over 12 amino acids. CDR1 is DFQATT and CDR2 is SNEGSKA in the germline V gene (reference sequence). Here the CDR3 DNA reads TGCAGTGCTAGTTCAGATAACTATGGCTACACCTTC. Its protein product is CSASSDNYGYTF.